These 27 T cell receptor beta chains came from one sample sequenced in a study of PD-1 blockade in classical Hodgkin lymphoma. This table comes from immunoSEQ multiplex PCR, and its TCRdb copy is limited to in-frame clones, with some not included. The sample has about 29,000 clones; about 81% are singletons. All the patients suffered relapse after autologous stem cell transplantation, and brentuximab vedotin exposure differed. Sequenced material: peripheral blood mononuclear cells (PBMCs), taken before the second cycle of nivolumab. The receptors shown here come from a human donor with classical Hodgkin lymphoma.

This sequence joins TRBV10-2 and TRBJ1-1, with D perhaps TRBD1 (5 bases). The CDR3 is 13 amino acids. CDR1 is WSHSY, CDR2 SAAADI, per germline. Trimming shortened V by 6 bases and J by 4 bases, and 12 bases separated the two germline ends. CDR3 loop: CASRGGGVTEAFF. In DNA form, the CDR3 reads TGCGCCAGCAGGGGCGGAGGGGTCACTGAAGCTTTCTTT.

The chain combines TRBV29-1 with TRBJ2-3; TRBD1 matches at 11 bases. Germline V gene sequence: CDR1 SQVTM, CDR2 ANQGSEA. The V and J ends lost 7 bases and 5 bases, in that order; junction bases with no gene match: 14. The CDR3 consists of 16 residues. The CDR3 here is CSAMQGYGTGGDTQYF. The CDR3 coding sequence is TGCAGCGCCATGCAAGGTTATGGGACAGGGGGAGATACGCAGTATTTT.

This clone was counted only a few times. J is TRBJ1-1 and V is TRBV7-9, with D hard to call. V lost 5 bases to trimming and J lost 6 bases, with 10 bases between them. The V gene's germline CDR1 is SEHNR and CDR2 FQNEAQ (reference sequence). The CDR3 is 12 residues long. The CDR3 protein is CASSLNPPEAFF. Here the CDR3 DNA reads TGTGCCAGCAGCCTCAACCCCCCTGAAGCTTTCTTT. The full variable domain, rest sourced from reference TRBV7-9 and TRBJ1-1, is DTGVSQNPRHKITKRGQNVTFRCDPISEHNRLYWYRQTLGQGPEFLTYFQNEAQLEKSRLLSDRFSAERPKGSFSTLEIQRTEQGDSAMYLCASSLNPPEAFFGQGTRLTVV.

The chain recombines TRBV2 with TRBJ1-1, with unresolved D. The CDR3 runs 13 residues. The V end was cut by 6 bases, the J end by 2 bases, with 10 bases between. In germline, CDR1 is SNHLY, CDR2 FYNNEI. The CDR3 loop reads CASSAGQNTEAFF. The CDR3 nucleotides read TGTGCCAGCAGCGCCGGGCAAAACACTGAAGCTTTCTTT.

V is TRBV13 and J is TRBJ1-2; D possibly corresponds to TRBD1 (5 bases). Germline-derived CDR1 and CDR2 are PRHDT and FYEKMQ (reference sequence). The CDR3 is made up of 13 amino acids. Trimming cost V 1 base and J 2 bases, with 5 bases left between them. The CDR3 here is CASSLDRNYGYTF. CDR3 nucleotides: TGTGCCAGCAGCTTAGACAGGAACTATGGCTACACCTTC.

This sequence joins TRBV5-1 and TRBJ1-2, with TRBD1 identical over 12 bases. V was pared by 3 bases and J by 4 bases, with 7 bases of the junction left unmatched. This CDR3 has 16 residues. The germline CDR1 and CDR2 sequences are SGHRS and YFSETQ. The CDR3: CASSSGTGGATYGYTF. CDR3 nucleotides: TGCGCCAGCAGCTCCGGGACAGGGGGCGCCACCTATGGCTACACCTTC.

V gene TRBV9 combines with J gene TRBJ1-1, with D possibly being TRBD1 (5 bases). CDR1 is SGDLS and CDR2 is YYNGEE in the germline V gene. The V gene lost 0 bases and the J gene lost 8 bases, with 20 bases spanning the gap. The CDR3 covers 16 residues. The CDR3 DNA is TGTGCCAGCAGCGTAGGTCTTATGCAGGGCGAGGGGGAAGCTTTCTTT. Its translation is CASSVGLMQGEGEAFF.

V is TRBV12-2 and J is TRBJ1-3. TRBV12-2 is given as a pseudogene. CDR3 length: 11 amino acids. The CDR3 DNA sequence: TGTGCAAGTCCCGAGGGAAACACCATATATTTT. This encodes CASPEGNTIYF.

The chain combines TRBV18 with TRBJ2-1, with no clear D. The CDR3 is 12 amino acids. The V and J ends lost 3 bases and 7 bases respectively, with 7 bases between them. In germline, CDR1 is KGHSH, CDR2 LQKENI. CDR3 DNA: TGTGCCAGCTCACCTCCCACAAATGAGCAGTTCTTC. It specifies CASSPPTNEQFF.

J is TRBJ1-1 and V is TRBV6-5; D gene ambiguous. Germline V gene lookup returns CDR1 MNHEY and CDR2 SVGAGI. The CDR3 totals 13 residues. The ends were cut back, 0 bases at V and 3 bases at J, with 5 bases in the middle. The CDR3 coding sequence is TGTGCCAGCAGTTACTCGATGTACACTGAAGCTTTCTTT. It yields the protein CASSYSMYTEAFF.

V is TRBV7-2 and J is TRBJ2-2; D remains unclear. The germline V gene encodes CDR1 SGHTA and CDR2 FQGNSA. CDR3 length: 14 amino acids. The V and J ends lost 1 base and 3 bases respectively, with 6 bases between them. In DNA form, the CDR3 reads TGTGCCAGCAGCTTAGAGACGGACACCGGGGAGCTGTTTTTT. Amino acids: CASSLETDTGELFF.

The J gene is TRBJ2-7, the V gene TRBV6-1, with 7 nucleotides matching TRBD1. CDR1 is MNHNS and CDR2 is SASEGT in the germline V gene. This CDR3 is 18 amino acids long. V lost 1 base, J lost 5 bases, and 17 bases stayed unmatched. The CDR3 loop reads CASSEVSSLDRFSNEQYF. In nucleotides, the CDR3 is TGTGCCAGCAGTGAAGTATCATCCCTGGACAGGTTTTCGAACGAGCAGTACTTC.

V and J are TRBV19 and TRBJ2-6; the D gene is possibly TRBD2 (6 bases). The germline gives CDR1 LNHDA, CDR2 SQIVND (reference sequence). Trimming cost V 6 bases and J 0 bases, with 18 bases left between them. This CDR3 is 18 amino acids long. The CDR3 reads CASRSPGGVLSGANVLTF. CDR3 sequence (DNA): TGTGCCAGTAGAAGCCCCGGAGGGGTGCTCTCTGGGGCCAACGTCCTGACTTTC. The entire variable domain, with the rest obtained from reference TRBV19 and TRBJ2-6, is as follows: DGGITQSPKYLFRKEGQNVTLSCEQNLNHDAMYWYRQDPGQGLRLIYYSQIVNDFQKGDIAEGYSVSREKKESFPLTVTSAQKNPTAFYLCASRSPGGVLSGANVLTFGAGSRLTVL.

This rearrangement joins TRBV19 to TRBJ1-1; perhaps TRBD1 as D (5 bases). V dropped 3 bases and J dropped 5 bases, with 22 bases sitting between them. Germline CDR1 and CDR2: LNHDA and SQIVND (reference sequence). The CDR3 has 17 amino acids. In DNA form, the CDR3 reads TGTGCCAGTAGTATTTGGCCCCGGGGCAGAAGTCGAACTGAAGCTTTCTTT. Amino acids: CASSIWPRGRSRTEAFF.

V gene TRBV7-2 combines with J gene TRBJ1-1, with a tentative D call TRBD1 (5 bases). Germline lookup yields CDR1 SGHTA and CDR2 FQGNSA. This CDR3 contains 14 residues. V gave up 0 bases and J gave up 6 bases, with 11 bases separating them. The DNA of the CDR3 is TGTGCCAGCAGCTTAGCGTTGAGGGGAGCTGAAGCTTTCTTT. Translated: CASSLALRGAEAFF.

This sequence joins TRBV7-2 and TRBJ1-3; a possible D gene is TRBD1 (5 bases). CDR3 size: 15 residues. Germline lookup yields CDR1 SGHTA and CDR2 FQGNSA. V was clipped by 1 base and J by 2 bases, with 9 bases between them. DNA for the CDR3: TGTGCCAGCAGCTTAGGGGCAGGGACTGGAAACACCATATATTTT. Its translation: CASSLGAGTGNTIYF.

This clone has just a few counts. The chain couples TRBV29-1 to TRBJ1-1; D gene uncertain. Per the germline V gene, CDR1 is SQVTM and CDR2 is ANQGSEA. Between the trimmed V and J ends, which lost 4 bases and 6 bases, there was a span of 12 bases. The CDR3 is 12 residues long. The CDR3 spells CSVGGPVPEAFF. The CDR3 nucleotides read TGCAGCGTTGGAGGCCCTGTCCCTGAAGCTTTCTTT.

The V gene is TRBV7-2, the J gene TRBJ2-5; 7 positions agree with TRBD1. CDR3 length: 15 residues. V was pared by 5 bases and J by 1 base, with 7 bases of the junction left unmatched. Germline CDR1 is SGHTA and CDR2 is FQGNSA. CDR3 sequence (DNA): TGTGCCAGCAGCCTGGTTGGACAGGTCCAAGAGACCCAGTACTTC. Amino acid sequence: CASSLVGQVQETQYF.

This chain links TRBV10-3 with TRBJ2-7; 10 bases line up with TRBD1. After removal of 4 bases from V and 7 bases from J, the junction contained 10 bases not matched to a gene. This CDR3 has 15 amino acids. The germline CDR1 and CDR2 sequences are ENHRY and SYGVKD. The CDR3 region has the DNA TGTGCCATCAGTGTTGGAGGGACAGGGGAACGGGAGCAGTACTTC. It codes for CAISVGGTGEREQYF.

The chain links TRBV2 to TRBJ2-3, with 13 positions matching TRBD2. From germline, CDR1 is SNHLY and CDR2 FYNNEI. The CDR3 is made up of 18 amino acids. Trimming at V came to 8 bases and at J to 0 bases, leaving 11 bases not matched to a gene. The CDR3 sequence is CASSGTSGDGLSTDTQYF. CDR3 bases: TGTGCCAGCTCAGGGACTAGCGGGGATGGGTTAAGCACAGATACGCAGTATTTT.

The J gene is TRBJ1-1, the V gene TRBV29-1, with unresolved D. Per germline, CDR1 SQVTM and CDR2 ANQGSEA. Trimming shortened V by 4 bases and J by 3 bases, and 9 bases separated the two germline ends. The CDR3 is 12 amino acids. CDR3 amino acids: CSVGSRHTEAFF. CDR3 DNA: TGCAGCGTTGGATCTCGCCACACTGAAGCTTTCTTT.

The V call is TRBV28, the J call TRBJ2-1, with unresolved D. V shed 7 bases and J shed 5 bases, with 18 bases lying between them. The CDR3 is made up of 15 amino acids. Germline V lookup: CDR1 MDHEN, CDR2 SYDVKM. In nucleotides, the CDR3 is TGTGCCAGCACCTCTTCCAACGGGCGCGACAATGAGCAGTTCTTC. Its translation is CASTSSNGRDNEQFF.

The gene calls are TRBV4-2 and TRBJ2-5; 7 bases align to TRBD1. Per germline, CDR1 LGHNA and CDR2 YNFKEQ. Unmatched junction bases numbered 7, after V lost 1 base and J lost 5 bases. The CDR3 is 15 amino acids. The CDR3 spells CASSQGRQGVETQYF. The DNA for the CDR3 is TGTGCCAGCAGCCAAGGTCGACAGGGTGTGGAGACCCAGTACTTC.

This clone was counted only a few times. The rearrangement uses TRBV6-5 and TRBJ2-2; TRBD1 agrees at 8 bases. Per the germline V gene, CDR1 is MNHEY and CDR2 is SVGAGI. Unmatched junction bases numbered 8, after V lost 7 bases and J lost 7 bases. This CDR3 spans 14 amino acids. The CDR3 region has the DNA TGTGCCAGCACGACAGGGGCTCTGGTCGGGGAGCTGTTTTTT. Translating gives CASTTGALVGELFF.

The chain combines TRBV9 with TRBJ2-5; 12 bases line up with TRBD2. CDR1 is SGDLS and CDR2 is YYNGEE in the germline V gene. V shed 4 bases and J 2 bases; nucleotides not matched to a gene: 9. The CDR3 is 17 amino acids. CDR3 in DNA: TGTGCCAGCAGCTGGACTAGCGGGGCCCTGCTTCAAGAGACCCAGTACTTC. Protein product: CASSWTSGALLQETQYF. The entire variable domain, with the rest obtained from reference TRBV9 and TRBJ2-5, is as follows: DSGVTQTPKHLITATGQRVTLRCSPRSGDLSVYWYQQSLDQGLQFLIQYYNGEERAKGNILERFSAQQFPDLHSELNLSSLELGDSALYFCASSWTSGALLQETQYFGPGTRLLVL.

CDR3 bases: TGCGCCAGCAGGGAGGGGCGGAGCTCCTACAATGAGCAGTTCTTC. It encodes CASREGRSSYNEQFF. This chain links TRBV4-3 with TRBJ2-1; TRBD2 is a possible D gene (6 bases). Germline V gene sequence: CDR1 LGHNA, CDR2 YSLEER. The CDR3 has 15 amino acids. The V and J ends lost 6 bases and 0 bases respectively, with 12 bases between them.

In this sample, this clone turned up once. The chain carries TRBV7-3 and TRBJ2-3, with D hard to call. Looked up from germline, CDR1 is SGHTA and CDR2 is FQGTGA. Trimming stripped 2 bases from V and 0 bases from J, with 6 bases between. The CDR3 consists of 14 residues. CDR3 amino acids: CASSLGVSTDTQYF. The CDR3 DNA sequence: TGTGCCAGCAGCTTAGGGGTCAGCACAGATACGCAGTATTTT.